This T cell receptor (beta chain) appears in the sequencing data of a study of T-cell memory formation after mild COVID-19. At the level of the study: Clusters of TCRs were largely donor specific.

This clonotype has a handful of counts. Its antigen is undetermined. Notes on the study in general: Researchers report contracting CD4+ clones mostly in CM and EM, with CD8+ clones in EMRA. Contracting clones from day 15 to 85 had balanced CD4/CD8; later expanders favoured CD4+.

The 5'RACE method, run with constant-segment primers, produced TCR alpha and TCR beta cDNA libraries (carrying sample barcodes and UMIs). Each CDR3 protein gets one entry after TCRdb re-called the 5' RACE reads with MiXCR. The sample records about 47,000 distinct CDR3 sequences, roughly 9.8% being singletons. V was clipped by 4 bases and J by 6 bases, with 12 bases between them. The CDR3 covers 13 residues. CDR1 MGHRA and CDR2 YSYEKL come from the germline V gene. The receptor's source is an adult woman who had mild COVID-19 (a few samples of this study predate the infection). Cell type and time point are not known. V gene TRBV4-1 combines with J gene TRBJ1-1; possible D gene TRBD1, 5 bases. The sequenced material came from PBMCs or a T cell subset sorted from them (not recorded which). This CDR3 reads CASSRGTYPEAFF. In nucleotides, the CDR3 is TGCGCCAGCAGCCGGGGGACGTATCCTGAAGCTTTCTTT.